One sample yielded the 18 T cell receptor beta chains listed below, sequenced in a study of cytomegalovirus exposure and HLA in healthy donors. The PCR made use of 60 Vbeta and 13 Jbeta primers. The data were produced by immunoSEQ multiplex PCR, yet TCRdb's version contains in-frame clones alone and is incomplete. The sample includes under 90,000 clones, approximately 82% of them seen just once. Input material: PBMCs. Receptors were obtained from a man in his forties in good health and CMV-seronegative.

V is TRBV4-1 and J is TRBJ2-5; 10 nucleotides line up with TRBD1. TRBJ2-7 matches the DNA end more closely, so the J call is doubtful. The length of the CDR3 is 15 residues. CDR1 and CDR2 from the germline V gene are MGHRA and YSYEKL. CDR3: CASSQGGQGGYEQYF. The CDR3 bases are TGCGCCAGCAGCCAAGGAGGACAGGGGGGCTACGAGCAGTACTTC.

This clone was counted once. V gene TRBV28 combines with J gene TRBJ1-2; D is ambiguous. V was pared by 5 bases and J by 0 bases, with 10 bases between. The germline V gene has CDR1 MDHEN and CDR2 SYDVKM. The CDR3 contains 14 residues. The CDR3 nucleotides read TGTGCCAGCAGTAGAGGATACTCTAACTATGGCTACACCTTC. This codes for CASSRGYSNYGYTF.

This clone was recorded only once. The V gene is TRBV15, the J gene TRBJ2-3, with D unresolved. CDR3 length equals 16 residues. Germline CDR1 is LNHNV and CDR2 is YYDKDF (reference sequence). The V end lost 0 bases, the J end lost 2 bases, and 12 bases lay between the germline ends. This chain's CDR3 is CATSRETRLPTDTQYF. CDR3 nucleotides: TGTGCCACCAGCAGAGAGACGAGACTCCCCACAGATACGCAGTATTTT. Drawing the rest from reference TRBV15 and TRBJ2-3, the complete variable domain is DAMVIQNPRYQVTQFGKPVTLSCSQTLNHNVMYWYQQKSSQAPKLLFHYYDKDFNNEADTPDNFQSRRPNTSFCFLDIRSPGLGDTAMYLCATSRETRLPTDTQYFGPGTRLTVL.

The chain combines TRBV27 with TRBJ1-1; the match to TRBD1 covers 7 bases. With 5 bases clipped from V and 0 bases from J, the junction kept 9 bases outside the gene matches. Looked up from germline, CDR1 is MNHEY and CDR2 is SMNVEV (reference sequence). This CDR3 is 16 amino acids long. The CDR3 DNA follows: TGTGCCAGCAGTCGAAGGGGGCAGGGGATGAACACTGAAGCTTTCTTT. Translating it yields CASSRRGQGMNTEAFF.

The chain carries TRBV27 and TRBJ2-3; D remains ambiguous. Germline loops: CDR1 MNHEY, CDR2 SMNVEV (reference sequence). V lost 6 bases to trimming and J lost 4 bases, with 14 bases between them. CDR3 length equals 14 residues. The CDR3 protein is CASSPHIGSDTQYF. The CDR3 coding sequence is TGTGCCAGCAGCCCTCACATCGGGTCAGATACGCAGTATTTT.

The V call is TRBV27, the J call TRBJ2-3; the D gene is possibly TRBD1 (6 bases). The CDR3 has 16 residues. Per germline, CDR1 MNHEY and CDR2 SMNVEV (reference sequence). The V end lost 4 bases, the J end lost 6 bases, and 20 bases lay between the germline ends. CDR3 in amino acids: CASSWRQVGPSDTQYF. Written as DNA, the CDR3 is TGTGCCAGCAGTTGGCGACAGGTGGGCCCCTCGGATACGCAGTATTTT.

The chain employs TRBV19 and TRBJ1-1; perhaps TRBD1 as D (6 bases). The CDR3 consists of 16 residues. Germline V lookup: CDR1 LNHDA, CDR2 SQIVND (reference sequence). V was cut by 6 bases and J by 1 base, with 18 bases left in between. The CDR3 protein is CASRVRPGVANTEAFF. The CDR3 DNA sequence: TGTGCCAGTAGGGTGCGACCAGGGGTGGCGAACACTGAAGCTTTCTTT.

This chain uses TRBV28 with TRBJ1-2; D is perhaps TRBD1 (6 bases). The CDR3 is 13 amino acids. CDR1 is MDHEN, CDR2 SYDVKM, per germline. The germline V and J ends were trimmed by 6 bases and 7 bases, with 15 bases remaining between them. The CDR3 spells CASSYDRPRGYTF. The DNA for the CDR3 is TGTGCCAGCAGCTACGACAGGCCCCGTGGCTACACCTTC.

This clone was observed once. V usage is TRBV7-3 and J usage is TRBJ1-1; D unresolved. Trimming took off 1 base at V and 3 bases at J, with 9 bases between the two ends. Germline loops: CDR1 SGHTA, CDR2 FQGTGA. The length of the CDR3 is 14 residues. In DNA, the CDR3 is TGTGCCAGCAGCTTAAATCCCACACACACTGAAGCTTTCTTT. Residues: CASSLNPTHTEAFF.

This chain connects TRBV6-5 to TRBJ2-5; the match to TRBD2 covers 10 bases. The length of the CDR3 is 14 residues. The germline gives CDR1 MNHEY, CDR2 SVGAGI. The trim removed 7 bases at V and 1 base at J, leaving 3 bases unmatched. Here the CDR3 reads CASKRLAGQETQYF. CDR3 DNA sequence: TGTGCCAGCAAACGACTAGCGGGCCAAGAGACCCAGTACTTC.

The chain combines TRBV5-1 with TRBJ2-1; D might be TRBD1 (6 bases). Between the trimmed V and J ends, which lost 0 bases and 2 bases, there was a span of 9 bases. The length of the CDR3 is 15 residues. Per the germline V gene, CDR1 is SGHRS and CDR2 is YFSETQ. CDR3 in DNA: TGCGCCAGCAGCTTGGCTACAGGGACCTACAATGAGCAGTTCTTC. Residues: CASSLATGTYNEQFF.

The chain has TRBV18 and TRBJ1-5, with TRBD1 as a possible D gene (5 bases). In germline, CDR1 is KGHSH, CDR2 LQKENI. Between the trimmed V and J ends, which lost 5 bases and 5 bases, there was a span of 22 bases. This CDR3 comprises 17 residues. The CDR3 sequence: CASSALPRAQKDQPQHF. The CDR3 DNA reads TGTGCCAGCTCAGCCCTCCCCAGGGCACAGAAGGATCAGCCCCAGCATTTT.

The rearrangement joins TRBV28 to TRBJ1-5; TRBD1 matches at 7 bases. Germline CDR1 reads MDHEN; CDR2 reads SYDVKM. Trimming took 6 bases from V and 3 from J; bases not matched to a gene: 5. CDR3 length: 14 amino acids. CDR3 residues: CASRTTGYNQPQHF. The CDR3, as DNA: TGTGCCAGCAGAACGACAGGGTACAATCAGCCCCAGCATTTT.

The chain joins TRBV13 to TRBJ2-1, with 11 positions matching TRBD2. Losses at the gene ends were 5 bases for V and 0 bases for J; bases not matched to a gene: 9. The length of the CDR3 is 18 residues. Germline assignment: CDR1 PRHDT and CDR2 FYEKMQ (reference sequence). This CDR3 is CASSALAGAPSSYNEQFF. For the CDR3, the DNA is TGTGCCAGCAGCGCACTAGCGGGGGCCCCTAGCTCCTACAATGAGCAGTTCTTC.

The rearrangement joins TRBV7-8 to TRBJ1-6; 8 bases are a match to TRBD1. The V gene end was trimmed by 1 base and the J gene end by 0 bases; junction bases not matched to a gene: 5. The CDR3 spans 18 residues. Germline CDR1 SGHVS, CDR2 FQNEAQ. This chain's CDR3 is CASSLEGDRSSYNSPLHF. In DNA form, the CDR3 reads TGTGCCAGCAGCTTAGAGGGGGACAGGAGCTCCTATAATTCACCCCTCCACTTT.

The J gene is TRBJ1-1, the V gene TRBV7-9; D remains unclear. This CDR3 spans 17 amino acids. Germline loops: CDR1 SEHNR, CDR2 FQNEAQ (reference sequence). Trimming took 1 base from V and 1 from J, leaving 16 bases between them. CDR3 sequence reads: CASSLVRGLWENTEAFF. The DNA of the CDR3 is TGTGCCAGCAGCTTAGTTCGGGGTCTGTGGGAGAACACTGAAGCTTTCTTT.

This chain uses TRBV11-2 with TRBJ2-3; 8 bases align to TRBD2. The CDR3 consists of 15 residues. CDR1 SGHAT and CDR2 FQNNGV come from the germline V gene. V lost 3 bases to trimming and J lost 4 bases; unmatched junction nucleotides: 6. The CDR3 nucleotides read TGTGCCAGCAGCTTCGTAGCGGGGAGCTCAGATACGCAGTATTTT. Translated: CASSFVAGSSDTQYF.

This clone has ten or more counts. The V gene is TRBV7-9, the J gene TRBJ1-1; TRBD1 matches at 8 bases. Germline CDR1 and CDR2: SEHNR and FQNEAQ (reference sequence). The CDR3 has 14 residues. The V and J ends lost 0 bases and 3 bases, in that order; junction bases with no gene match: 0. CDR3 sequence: CASSLAQGDTEAFF. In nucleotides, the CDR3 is TGTGCCAGCAGCTTAGCACAGGGGGACACTGAAGCTTTCTTT.